Listed below are T cell receptor beta chains from one sample, sequenced in a study of response to subunit inactivated influenza vaccine. TCRdb redid the calling of the RT-PCR reads with MiXCR, one entry per CDR3 protein. The table records about 700,000 distinct CDR3 sequences, 15% to 18% of them present only once. The sample was PBMCs from blood, taken 12 days after vaccination. These receptors came from a man aged 50-59 years who received an inactivated influenza vaccine. Both conserved end residues are part of each CDR3. The D gene is left open where the match is weak. The listing skips clone size in some rows; elsewhere it reads once, few, many or a size class.

CDR3: CSARDWSETQYF
DNA: TGCAGTGCTAGAGATTGGTCAGAGACCCAGTACTTC
J: TRBJ2-5
size: .
D: .
V: TRBV20-1

CDR3: CSARSPRGSSSGNTIYF
DNA: TGCAGTGCTAGATCCCCTAGGGGGTCCAGCTCTGGAAACACCATATATTTT
J: TRBJ1-3
size: .
D: .
V: TRBV20-1

CDR3: CATSSRGGLYEQYF
DNA: TGTGCCACCAGCAGCCGGGGAGGGCTCTACGAGCAGTACTTC
J: TRBJ2-7
size: few
D: TRBD2
V: TRBV15

CDR3: CASATGGQGYNEQFF
DNA: TGTGCCAGCGCCACCGGGGGGCAGGGCTACAATGAGCAGTTCTTC
J: TRBJ2-1
size: .
D: .
V: TRBV12-3/TRBV12-4

CDR3: CASSMTGLEIYEQYF
DNA: TGTGCCAGCAGCATGACGGGACTAGAAATCTACGAGCAGTACTTC
J: TRBJ2-7
size: .
D: TRBD2
V: TRBV7-8

CDR3: CASSPQLDIYNEQFF
DNA: TGTGCCAGCAGCCCTCAATTGGACATCTACAATGAGCAGTTCTTC
J: TRBJ2-1
size: .
D: .
V: TRBV11-2

CDR3: CASRSRTANNEQFF
DNA: TGTGCCAGCAGATCGAGGACAGCAAACAATGAGCAGTTCTTC
J: TRBJ2-1
size: .
D: .
V: TRBV6-1

CDR3: CASSFRRGGETQYF
DNA: TGTGCCAGCAGTTTCCGGCGGGGGGGGGAGACCCAGTACTTC
J: TRBJ2-5
size: .
D: TRBD2
V: TRBV12-3/TRBV12-4

CDR3: CSAPLQGNEQFF
DNA: TGCAGTGCCCCTCTCCAGGGGAATGAGCAGTTCTTC
J: TRBJ2-1
size: .
D: .
V: TRBV20-1

CDR3: CASSFTGVYNEQFF
DNA: TGTGCCAGCAGCTTTACAGGGGTTTACAATGAGCAGTTCTTC
J: TRBJ2-1
size: .
D: TRBD1
V: TRBV7-9

CDR3: CASSGAGFLNEQFF
DNA: TGCGCCAGCAGTGGAGCAGGCTTTCTCAATGAGCAGTTCTTC
J: TRBJ2-1
size: .
D: .
V: TRBV10-2

CDR3: CASSLPGREKLFF
DNA: TGTGCCAGCAGCTTACCGGGCCGTGAAAAACTGTTTTTT
J: TRBJ1-4
size: .
D: .
V: TRBV7-9

CDR3: CASSFPGLAAGELFF
DNA: TGTGCCAGCAGCTTCCCGGGACTAGCGGCCGGGGAGCTGTTTTTT
J: TRBJ2-2
size: few
D: TRBD2
V: TRBV5-4

CDR3: CASSFGSEEETQYF
DNA: TGTGCCAGCAGCTTTGGGTCTGAAGAGGAGACCCAGTACTTC
J: TRBJ2-5
size: .
D: .
V: TRBV5-5

CDR3: CAFGRGGLYNEQFF
DNA: TGTGCCTTTGGGCGGGGGGGCCTCTACAATGAGCAGTTCTTC
J: TRBJ2-1
size: many
D: TRBD2
V: TRBV7-9

CDR3: CASSPRPGTGGSGANVLTF
DNA: TGTGCCAGCTCACCACGTCCCGGGACAGGGGGCTCTGGGGCCAACGTCCTGACTTTC
J: TRBJ2-6
size: .
D: TRBD1
V: TRBV18

CDR3: CAGSFAGAPTEQFF
DNA: TGTGCCGGTTCTTTTGCGGGGGCGCCAACTGAGCAGTTCTTC
J: TRBJ2-1
size: few
D: .
V: TRBV12-3/TRBV12-4

CDR3: CASSRLAGVSYNEQFF
DNA: TGTGCCAGCAGTAGACTAGCGGGGGTCTCCTACAATGAGCAGTTCTTC
J: TRBJ2-1
size: .
D: TRBD2
V: TRBV6-1

CDR3: CASSSGGSRQPQHF
DNA: TGTGCCAGCTCGTCAGGGGGTTCACGTCAGCCCCAGCATTTT
J: TRBJ1-5
size: few
D: TRBD1
V: TRBV18

CDR3: CASTPWETQYF
DNA: TGTGCCAGCACCCCTTGGGAGACCCAGTACTTC
J: TRBJ2-5
size: many
D: .
V: TRBV12-3/TRBV12-4

CDR3: CASSPADEETQYF
DNA: TGTGCCAGCTCACCTGCAGACGAGGAGACCCAGTACTTC
J: TRBJ2-5
size: .
D: .
V: TRBV18

CDR3: CATSDPRQGDYEQYF
DNA: TGTGCCACCAGTGATCCCCGACAGGGGGATTACGAGCAGTACTTC
J: TRBJ2-7
size: few
D: TRBD1
V: TRBV24-1

CDR3: CASSPGIGAGNTGELFF
DNA: TGTGCCAGCAGCCCGGGAATCGGGGCGGGGAACACCGGGGAGCTGTTTTTT
J: TRBJ2-2
size: .
D: .
V: TRBV5-4

CDR3: CASSIEEGGPTDTQYF
DNA: TGTGCCAGTAGTATAGAGGAGGGAGGGCCAACAGATACGCAGTATTTT
J: TRBJ2-3
size: few
D: TRBD2
V: TRBV19

CDR3: CSVDRGPYEQYF
DNA: TGCAGCGTTGATCGGGGGCCCTACGAGCAGTACTTC
J: TRBJ2-7
size: few
D: .
V: TRBV29-1

CDR3: CASEGRTSRNNEQFF
DNA: TGCGCCAGCGAGGGTCGGACTAGCCGTAACAATGAGCAGTTCTTC
J: TRBJ2-1
size: .
D: TRBD2
V: TRBV10-2

CDR3: CASSPNAGHSSHEQYF
DNA: TGTGCCAGCAGCCCCAATGCTGGACACTCATCCCACGAGCAGTACTTC
J: TRBJ2-7
size: many
D: .
V: TRBV11-2

CDR3: CASSLSHFGAGGATDTQYF
DNA: TGTGCCAGCAGCTTAAGTCACTTCGGCGCGGGAGGGGCCACAGATACGCAGTATTTT
J: TRBJ2-3
size: .
D: TRBD2
V: TRBV11-2

CDR3: CASSLGQGGTDEQYF
DNA: TGTGCCAGCTCACTCGGACAGGGGGGTACCGACGAGCAGTACTTC
J: TRBJ2-7
size: few
D: TRBD1
V: TRBV18

CDR3: CSVSGQGHNEQFF
DNA: TGCAGCGTTTCCGGACAGGGGCACAATGAGCAGTTCTTC
J: TRBJ2-1
size: .
D: TRBD1
V: TRBV29-1

CDR3: CASSFDGTGLSGANVLTF
DNA: TGTGCCAGCAGCTTTGATGGGACAGGGCTCTCTGGGGCCAACGTCCTGACTTTC
J: TRBJ2-6
size: .
D: TRBD1
V: TRBV5-5

CDR3: CASSYPRGGTEAFF
DNA: TGTGCCAGCAGTTACCCCAGGGGGGGCACTGAAGCTTTCTTT
J: TRBJ1-1
size: .
D: TRBD1
V: TRBV12-3/TRBV12-4

CDR3: CASSLAWTNTGELFF
DNA: TGTGCCAGCAGCTTAGCTTGGACCAACACCGGGGAGCTGTTTTTT
J: TRBJ2-2
size: few
D: .
V: TRBV7-2

CDR3: CASSQEAGGNTDTQYF
DNA: TGCGCCAGCAGCCAAGAGGCAGGGGGCAACACAGATACGCAGTATTTT
J: TRBJ2-3
size: few
D: TRBD1
V: TRBV4-3

CDR3: CASSQDLGNYGYTF
DNA: TGCGCCAGCAGCCAAGATCTGGGAAACTATGGCTACACCTTC
J: TRBJ1-2
size: .
D: .
V: TRBV4-3

CDR3: CASSVDHEQFF
DNA: TGCGCCAGCAGCGTCGATCATGAGCAGTTCTTC
J: TRBJ2-1
size: few
D: .
V: TRBV5-1

CDR3: CASSRSGGVLEKLFF
DNA: TGTGCCAGCAGTCGTTCAGGGGGCGTTCTTGAAAAACTGTTTTTT
J: TRBJ1-4
size: few
D: TRBD1
V: TRBV7-9

CDR3: CASSPQSTGANEAFF
DNA: TGTGCCAGCTCACCCCAATCGACAGGAGCAAATGAAGCTTTCTTT
J: TRBJ1-1
size: many
D: .
V: TRBV18

CDR3: CAWRTQGGNQPQHF
DNA: TGTGCCTGGAGGACACAGGGGGGCAATCAGCCCCAGCATTTT
J: TRBJ1-5
size: few
D: TRBD1
V: TRBV30

CDR3: CASSLLGTGWTEAFF
DNA: TGTGCCAGCAGTTTATTGGGGACAGGGTGGACTGAAGCTTTCTTT
J: TRBJ1-1
size: .
D: TRBD1
V: TRBV28

CDR3: CSARVGELSQPQHF
DNA: TGCAGTGCTAGAGTCGGAGAACTTAGTCAGCCCCAGCATTTT
J: TRBJ1-5
size: .
D: .
V: TRBV20-1

CDR3: CASSPEDRVGDTQYF
DNA: TGTGCCAGTAGTCCGGAAGACAGGGTTGGAGATACGCAGTATTTT
J: TRBJ2-3
size: once
D: TRBD1
V: TRBV19

CDR3: CAISLAGEETQYF
DNA: TGTGCCATCAGTCTAGCGGGAGAAGAGACCCAGTACTTC
J: TRBJ2-5
size: few
D: TRBD2
V: TRBV10-3

CDR3: CASSRGLAGMAGELFF
DNA: TGTGCCAGCAGCCGCGGACTAGCGGGAATGGCCGGGGAGCTGTTTTTT
J: TRBJ2-2
size: few
D: TRBD2
V: TRBV6-1

CDR3: CASRGGRYAEAFF
DNA: TGTGCCAGCAGAGGGGGTCGGTATGCGGAAGCTTTCTTT
J: TRBJ1-1
size: .
D: .
V: TRBV7-2

CDR3: CATSDTGTGFPGELFF
DNA: TGTGCCACCAGTGATACCGGGACGGGCTTTCCCGGGGAGCTGTTTTTT
J: TRBJ2-2
size: few
D: .
V: TRBV24-1

CDR3: CASSIDRGDYEQYF
DNA: TGTGCCAGCAGCATAGACAGGGGTGACTACGAGCAGTACTTC
J: TRBJ2-7
size: .
D: TRBD1
V: TRBV7-9

CDR3: CATSREIRGGEDGYTF
DNA: TGTGCCACCAGCAGGGAAATACGTGGAGGGGAGGATGGCTACACCTTC
J: TRBJ1-2
size: many
D: .
V: TRBV15

CDR3: CASSSRPGGKSPLHF
DNA: TGTGCCAGCAGCTCCCGTCCCGGTGGGAAATCACCCCTCCACTTT
J: TRBJ1-6
size: many
D: .
V: TRBV7-2

CDR3: CASSFAPGVDTEAFF
DNA: TGTGCCAGCAGTTTCGCCCCAGGGGTGGACACTGAAGCTTTCTTT
J: TRBJ1-1
size: few
D: .
V: TRBV28

CDR3: CSARDLQTGGRHEQFF
DNA: TGCAGTGCTAGAGATCTGCAAACGGGAGGGAGGCATGAGCAGTTCTTC
J: TRBJ2-1
size: .
D: TRBD2
V: TRBV20-1

CDR3: CASSQVRELHEQYF
DNA: TGTGCCAGCAGCCAAGTACGGGAACTCCACGAGCAGTACTTC
J: TRBJ2-7
size: .
D: .
V: TRBV14